This T cell receptor (beta chain) was identified in a study of OX40 agonist ivuxolimab in advanced cancers. Notes on the research overall: Ivuxolimab, which targeted the costimulatory receptor OX40 (CD134), was an agonistic, fully human IgG2 monoclonal antibody. Among the roughly 54 dose-escalation patients, around 19 had hepatocellular carcinoma, some 15 melanoma, 9 renal cell carcinoma and 9 head and neck cancer. In the dose-escalation cohort, 82.7% of patients were male, and the mean age was approximately 60 years, with a range of about 23 to 90. Peripheral TCRbeta sequencing was intended to test whether TCR sequence diversity was altered and clonal T-cell expansion was caused by ivuxolimab. The monotherapy dose-escalation portion (N ≈ 52 patients) of the phase I ivuxolimab trial is reported in the paper. Intravenous ivuxolimab was administered to patients every 2 weeks at six dose levels: 0.01, 0.1, 0.3, 1.5, 3 and 10 mg/kg. Patients were allowed to have had prior anti-PD-1, anti-PD-L1 or anti-CTLA-4 therapy, and approximately 40% of the dose-escalation patients had previously received checkpoint inhibitors. Partial responses occurred in three dose-escalation patients: two with cutaneous melanoma and one with hepatocellular carcinoma.

The CDR3, cysteine through phenylalanine, is 14 amino acids long. Solely the CDR3 DNA is kept, with 42 bases framed from the first base. The germline V gene specifies SGHTA as CDR1 and FQGNSA as CDR2. The germline ends are 10 bases apart after V is trimmed by 2 bases and J by 3 bases. Notes on this clone: Its antigen is still unknown. Base-call qualities are not available, and no considerably larger clone is one nucleotide away.

The paper's findings and limits, for the study overall: Partial responders in the 0.1-3.0 mg/kg groups had among the lowest normalized peripheral clonal expansion, especially among CD8+ T cells. Low levels of normalized T-cell clonal expansion were also shown by some nonresponding patients. After ivuxolimab, CD8+ T cells had more expanded clones than CD4+ T cells on average. Antigen specificity was not determined for the clonally expanded peripheral T cells. At doses of 0.1 to 3.0 mg/kg, clonal expansion of both CD4+ and CD8+ T cells in blood was seen between baseline and week 6.

Patients with autoimmune disease history or receiving systemic immunosuppression were excluded from the trial. Peripheral blood for TCR sequencing was collected from all dose cohorts at baseline, on cycle 4 day 1, and on cycle 7 day 1. The samples were drawn from a first-in-human, open-label, multicenter phase I dose-escalation trial of ivuxolimab. Adults with locally advanced or metastatic head and neck squamous cell, hepatocellular, melanoma or renal cell carcinoma were enrolled in the trial. Before TCR sequencing, CD4+ T cells and CD8+ T cells from peripheral blood were sorted into separate populations. Genomic DNA was extracted from sorted cells for sequencing of the TCRbeta CDR3 region. TCRbeta CDR3 regions were sequenced using the immunoSEQ Assay. The immuneACCESS repertoire file appears here via TCRdb, limited to in-frame rearrangements. These files lack a portion of the clones; in checked studies, under half of the deficit traces to unresolved V genes, and the cause of the others is not known. The sample table holds around 71,000 clones, of which 86% were seen once. The top ten hold approximately 1% of the sample.

This sample comprised CD4+ or CD8+ T cells sorted from blood, obtained in a trial of the OX40 agonist ivuxolimab. This TCR derives from an adult with an advanced solid tumor such as melanoma, head and neck, liver or kidney cancer. The rearrangement joined TRBV7-2 to TRBJ1-2; the D gene is perhaps TRBD1, from 6 matching bases. The CDR3 amino acid sequence is: CASSLIYRDYGYTF. The sequence in DNA is TGTGCCAGCAGCTTAATCTACAGGGACTATGGCTACACCTTC.